This TCR beta chain stems from a study of cytomegalovirus exposure and HLA in healthy donors. An approximately 130-subject validation cohort, separate from the 666-subject first cohort, supplied the donors. Repertoires were generated with immunoSEQ multiplex PCR, while TCRdb's copy carries only in-frame clones and drops some. Of around 300,000 clones listed, around 87% are singletons. General study results and limits: First-cohort TCR clusters tended to co-occur in the roughly 130 validation repertoires, a later analysis found. The authors listed 150 to 200 TCR beta chains as cytomegalovirus-associated. Published work reported that the classifier diagnosed cytomegalovirus status with high specificity and sensitivity.

CDR3 size: 14 residues. Trimming cost V 6 bases and J 3 bases, with 12 bases left between them. Looked up from germline, CDR1 is LNHDA and CDR2 is SQIVND (reference sequence). About this clone itself: Its cognate antigen is unknown.

The sequence was obtained from a young woman in good health and CMV-seronegative. This chain joins TRBV19 and TRBJ1-5; weak D call: TRBD1 (5 bases). Sequencing was done on a sample of PBMCs. The CDR3 nucleotides read TGTGCCAGTAGGGGGCAGGGCGCCAATCAGCCCCAGCATTTT. The encoded protein is CASRGQGANQPQHF.